The 21 T cell receptor beta chains below come from one sample, sequenced in a study of tumor and adjacent non-tumor tissue in lung cancer. The template was RNA from unsorted bulk tissue. TCRbeta libraries were built with three rounds of nested PCR, modified from ARM-PCR. TCRdb called the multiplex PCR reads again in MiXCR, with one record for every CDR3 protein. The data show 60,000 to 90,000 distinct CDR3 sequences, 77% seen once. Sequenced input: lung tumor tissue. These receptors were obtained from a woman between 45 and 60 years old with non-small cell lung cancer.

About this clonotype itself: The junction departs from the called germline gene at one end, perhaps through a read error. The chain has TRBV6-1 and TRBJ1-4; a possible D gene is TRBD1 (5 bases). This CDR3 is 15 amino acids long. The germline V gene encodes CDR1 MNHNS and CDR2 SASEGT. For the CDR3, the DNA is TGTGCCAGCAGTGAAGGGGCAGGGCGATATGAAAAACTGGTTTTT. Translating gives CASSEGAGRYEKLVF.

This clonotype showed up just once. A much larger clone differs from this one at a single base, so this may be a read error. The genes are TRBV7-9 and TRBJ1-2; 7 bases map to TRBD1. Germline assignment: CDR1 SEHNR and CDR2 FQNEAQ (reference sequence). CDR3 length equals 18 residues. The CDR3 here is CASSSRRGQARGVEGYIF. CDR3 DNA sequence: TGTGCCAGCAGTTCTCGAAGAGGACAGGCAAGGGGAGTAGAGGGCTACATCTTC.

V is TRBV12-3 or TRBV12-4 and J is TRBJ2-2; 7 nucleotides agree with TRBD1. The CDR3 has 16 amino acids. V was pared by 5 bases and J by 3 bases, with 9 bases of the junction left unmatched. The chain's CDR3 is CASSPGQRVDTGELFF. Here the CDR3 DNA reads TGTGCCAGCAGTCCGGGACAGCGTGTAGACACCGGGGAGCTGTTTTTT.

A remark on this clonotype: Compared with germline, one end of the junction differs, possibly owing to a read error. This sequence joins TRBV20-1 and TRBJ2-7; tentatively, D is TRBD2 (6 bases). The CDR3 sequence is 16 residues long. The germline V gene has CDR1 DFQATT and CDR2 SNEGSKA (reference sequence). CDR3 sequence: CSARDSRIPLLRERYF. The CDR3 bases are TGCAGTGCTCGGGACTCACGGATCCCACTACTTAGGGAGCGGTACTTC.

This clonotype showed up just once. The gene calls are TRBV5-4 and TRBJ2-2; D perhaps matches TRBD2 (6 bases). Germline lookup yields CDR1 SGHNT and CDR2 YYREEE (reference sequence). This CDR3 comprises 14 residues. Trimming removed 8 bases from V and 9 bases from J, with 20 bases in between. As DNA, the CDR3 is TGTGCCAGTAGCGTTGGTGCGGGAACCTGGGAGCTGTTTTTT. Residues: CASSVGAGTWELFF.

CDR3 in DNA: TGTGCCAGCACTCAAGGGGATCTAGCAAATTCACCCCTCCACTTT. It specifies CASTQGDLANSPLHF. J is TRBJ1-6 and V is TRBV12-3 or TRBV12-4, with D tentatively TRBD1 (5 bases). V shed 7 bases and J shed 7 bases, with 17 bases lying between them. The CDR3 has 15 residues.

On this clonotype itself: Germline is not matched at one junction end, which may reflect a read error. The chain recombines TRBV11-2 with TRBJ2-2, with D perhaps TRBD2 (5 bases). Germline-derived CDR1 and CDR2 are SGHAT and FQNNGV. The CDR3 runs to 13 residues. CDR3 sequence: CASSIIKYGELLF. Here the CDR3 DNA reads TGTGCCAGCAGCATCATAAAATACGGGGAACTGTTATTT.

A remark on this clonotype: A clone one base away is much larger, so this may be a read error. The V gene is TRBV5-1, the J gene TRBJ2-1, with D unresolved. The CDR3 sequence is 13 residues long. Per germline, CDR1 SGHRS and CDR2 YFSETQ. CDR3 nucleotide sequence: TGCGCCAGGAGCTTGAGGTCTTACAATGAGCAGTTCTTC. It codes for CARSLRSYNEQFF.

As concerns this clonotype: An end of the junction does not agree with germline; a read error may underlie this. This rearrangement joins TRBV12-3 or TRBV12-4 to TRBJ2-2; tentatively, D is TRBD2 (5 bases). This CDR3 has 15 residues. CDR3 sequence reads: CASSLGPWITGEPFF. The CDR3 nucleotides read TGTGCCAGCAGTTTAGGGCCCTGGATTACCGGGGAGCCGTTTTTT.

This clonotype has ten or more counts. CDR3 residues: CAWSGQMNTEAFF. In DNA form, the CDR3 reads TGTGCCTGGAGTGGACAGATGAACACTGAAGCTTTCTTT. The chain combines TRBV30 with TRBJ1-1; tentatively, D is TRBD1 (5 bases). The germline V gene encodes CDR1 GTSNPN and CDR2 SVGIG (reference sequence). The CDR3 runs 13 residues. The V end was cut by 1 base, the J end by 0 bases, with 6 bases between.

Details on this clonotype: A much larger clone differs from this one at a single base, so this may be a read error. J is TRBJ2-1 and V is TRBV28; TRBD1 matches 7 bases. Germline lookup yields CDR1 MDHEN and CDR2 SYDVKM. V lost 6 bases to trimming and J lost 1 base; unmatched junction nucleotides: 9. This CDR3 is 16 amino acids long. The CDR3 nucleotides read TGTGCCAGCAGAGCCACAGGGGAGCCTTCCTACAATGAGCAGTTCTTC. Translated: CASRATGEPSYNEQFF.

This chain connects TRBV11-2 to TRBJ1-2, with D perhaps matching TRBD1 (5 bases). The CDR3 length is 13 residues. Trimming pared 7 bases from V and 6 bases from J, leaving 15 bases between. Germline CDR1 is SGHAT and CDR2 is FQNNGV. The CDR3 sequence: CASNIDGGDGYTF. The CDR3 DNA sequence: TGTGCCAGCAACATAGACGGGGGGGATGGCTACACCTTC.

On this clonotype itself: The CDR3 end shows no conserved phenylalanine or tryptophan, and so a read error is likely. The chain uses TRBV10-2 and TRBJ2-3; no clear D gene. V shed 10 bases and J shed 8 bases, with 22 bases lying between them. This CDR3 region has 14 residues. Germline V gene sequence: CDR1 WSHSY, CDR2 SAAADI. CDR3 amino acids: CATTPDNWLGTQYS. The CDR3 nucleotides are TGCGCCACCACCCCAGACAACTGGCTGGGTACGCAGTATTCT.

Concerning this clonotype: One end of the junction fails to match germline, which may point to a read error. This chain joins TRBV6-5 and TRBJ2-3, with D perhaps TRBD1 (6 bases). CDR3 size: 13 residues. The germline CDR1 and CDR2 sequences are MNHEY and SVGAGI. Written as DNA, the CDR3 is TGTACCAGCATTCAAGGGGGAACAGATACGCAGTATTTT. Encoded protein: CTSIQGGTDTQYF.

A word on this clonotype: The CDR3 does not end in the conserved phenylalanine or tryptophan, so this is likely a read error. The limits of the CDR3 on the DNA are not certain, so only TCRdb's listed CDR3 is given. The chain carries TRBV6-1 and TRBJ2-5. The CDR3 adds up to 14 amino acids, both ends counted. Germline CDR1 is MNHNS and CDR2 is SASEGT. The CDR3 loop is CASSEAARWETQYL.

Worth noting for this clonotype: One junction end does not reproduce the germline sequence, and a read error may be involved. This chain links TRBV6-1 with TRBJ1-5, with 8 bases aligning to TRBD1. The V gene's germline CDR1 is MNHNS and CDR2 SASEGT. The CDR3 has 15 residues. The CDR3 loop reads CASSETGASSQPQHF. The DNA of the CDR3 is TGTGCCAGCAGTGAGACAGGGGCTAGCAGTCAGCCCCAACATTTT.

This rearrangement joins TRBV29-1 to TRBJ2-3, with 13 bases identical to TRBD2. Germline V gene data show CDR1 as SQVTM and CDR2 as ANQGSEA. CDR3 length: 16 amino acids. J lost 4 bases, V lost 6 bases, and 10 bases had no gene match. The CDR3 spells CSVRWGLAGSADTQYF. The CDR3 DNA reads as TGCAGCGTCAGATGGGGACTAGCGGGATCAGCAGATACGCAGTATTTT.

The J gene is TRBJ2-7, the V gene TRBV10-1; 11 nucleotides align to TRBD1. The ends lost 2 bases at V and 9 bases at J; junction bases unmatched: 6. This CDR3 is built from 14 residues. Germline-derived CDR1 and CDR2 are WNHNN and SYGVQD (reference sequence). The CDR3, as DNA: TGCGCCAGCAGTGAGACCAGGACAGGGGGCGGGCAGTACTTC. Translated, it gives CASSETRTGGGQYF.

On this clonotype itself: Germline is not matched at one junction end, which may reflect a read error. This chain joins TRBV4-2 and TRBJ2-1; weak D call: TRBD2 (6 bases). Germline V gene lookup returns CDR1 LGHNA and CDR2 YNFKEQ. This CDR3 comprises 17 residues. CDR3 in amino acids: CVSSQEEGGGPYIEQFF. The CDR3 coding sequence is TGTGTCAGCAGCCAAGAGGAGGGTGGCGGGCCCTACATTGAGCAGTTCTTC.

About this clonotype: This could be a read error, since a much larger clone is one nucleotide away. The V gene is TRBV11-1, the J gene TRBJ2-7, with D perhaps TRBD1 (5 bases). In germline, CDR1 is SGHAT, CDR2 FQDESV (reference sequence). The CDR3 contains 12 residues. CDR3 sequence: CGSSSDSYEQYF. As DNA, the CDR3 is TGTGGCAGCAGCTCCGACAGCTACGAGCAGTACTTC.

Notes on this clonotype: Its ends do not fully match the called genes, so a read error is possible. The rearrangement uses TRBV12-3 or TRBV12-4 and TRBJ2-1; D may be TRBD2 (5 bases). The length of the CDR3 is 15 residues. CDR3 region: CVSSLNGLTYSEQFF. The CDR3, as DNA: TGTGTCAGCAGTTTAAACGGACTCACCTACAGTGAGCAGTTCTTC.